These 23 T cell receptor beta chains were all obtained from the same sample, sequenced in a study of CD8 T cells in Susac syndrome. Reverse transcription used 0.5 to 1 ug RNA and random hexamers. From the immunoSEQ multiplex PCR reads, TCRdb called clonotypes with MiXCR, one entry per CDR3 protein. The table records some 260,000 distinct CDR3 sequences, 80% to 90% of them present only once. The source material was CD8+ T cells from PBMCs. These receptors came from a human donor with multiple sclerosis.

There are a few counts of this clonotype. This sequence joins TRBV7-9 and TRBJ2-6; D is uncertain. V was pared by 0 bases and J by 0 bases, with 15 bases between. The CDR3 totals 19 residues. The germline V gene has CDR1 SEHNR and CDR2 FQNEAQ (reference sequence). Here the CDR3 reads CASSLALAGLTSGANVLTF. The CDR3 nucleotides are TGTGCCAGCAGCTTAGCGTTGGCAGGCCTTACCTCTGGGGCCAACGTCCTGACTTTC.

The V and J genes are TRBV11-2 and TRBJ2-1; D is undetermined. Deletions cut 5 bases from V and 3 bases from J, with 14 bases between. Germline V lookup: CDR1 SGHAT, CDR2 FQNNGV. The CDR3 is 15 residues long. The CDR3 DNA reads TGTGCCAGCAGCCTTCTGTCTCTTGGCTACAATGAGCAGTTCTTC. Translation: CASSLLSLGYNEQFF.

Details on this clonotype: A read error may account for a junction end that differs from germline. CDR3 nucleotides: TGTGACAGCAGTGGGCGGGTGGCGGGTGAGCAGTACTTC. It encodes CDSSGRVAGEQYF. The V and J genes are TRBV14 and TRBJ2-7; possibly TRBD2 for D (5 bases). The germline V gene encodes CDR1 SGHDN and CDR2 FVKESK. The CDR3 has 13 residues.

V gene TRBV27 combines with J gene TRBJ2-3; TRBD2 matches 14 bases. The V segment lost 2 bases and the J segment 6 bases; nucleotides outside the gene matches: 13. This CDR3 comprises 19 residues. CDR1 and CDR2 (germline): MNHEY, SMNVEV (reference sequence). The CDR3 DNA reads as TGTGCCAGCAGTTTAATCCGTTCGAGACTAGCGGGAGGGCCGGATACGCAGTATTTT. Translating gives CASSLIRSRLAGGPDTQYF.

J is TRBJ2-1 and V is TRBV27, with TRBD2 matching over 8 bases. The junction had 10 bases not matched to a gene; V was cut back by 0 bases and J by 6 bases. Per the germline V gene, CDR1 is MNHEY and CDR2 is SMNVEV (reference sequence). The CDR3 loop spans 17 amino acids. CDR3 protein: CASSLSHSGSPINEQFF. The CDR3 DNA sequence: TGTGCCAGCAGTTTATCTCACAGCGGGAGTCCCATCAATGAGCAGTTCTTC.

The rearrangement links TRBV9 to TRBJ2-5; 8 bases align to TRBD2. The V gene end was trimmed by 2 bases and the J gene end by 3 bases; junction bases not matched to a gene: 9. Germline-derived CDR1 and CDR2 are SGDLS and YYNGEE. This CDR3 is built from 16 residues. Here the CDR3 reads CASSVSREEGEETQYF. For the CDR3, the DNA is TGTGCCAGCAGCGTTTCGCGGGAGGAGGGGGAAGAGACCCAGTACTTC.

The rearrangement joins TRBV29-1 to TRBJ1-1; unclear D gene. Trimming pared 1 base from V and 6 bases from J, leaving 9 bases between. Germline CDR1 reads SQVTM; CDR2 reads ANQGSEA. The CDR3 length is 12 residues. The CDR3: CSVEAPHPEAFF. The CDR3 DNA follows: TGCAGCGTTGAAGCCCCCCACCCTGAAGCTTTCTTT.

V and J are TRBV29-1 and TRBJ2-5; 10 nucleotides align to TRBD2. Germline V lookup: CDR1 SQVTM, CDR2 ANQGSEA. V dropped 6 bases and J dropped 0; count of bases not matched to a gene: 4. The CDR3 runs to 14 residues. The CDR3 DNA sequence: TGCAGCGTCCAACTAGCGGGGTACCAAGAGACCCAGTACTTC. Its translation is CSVQLAGYQETQYF.

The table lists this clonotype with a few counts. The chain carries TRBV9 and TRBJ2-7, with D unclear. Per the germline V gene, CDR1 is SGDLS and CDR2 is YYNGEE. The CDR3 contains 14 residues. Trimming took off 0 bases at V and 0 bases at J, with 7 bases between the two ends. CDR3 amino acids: CASSVGGDSYEQYF. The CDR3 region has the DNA TGTGCCAGCAGCGTAGGTGGCGACTCCTACGAGCAGTACTTC.

The CDR3 nucleotides are TGTGCCAGCAGTCCATGGACTAGCGGGGTCCCCGGGGAGCTGTTTTTT. Translation: CASSPWTSGVPGELFF. The chain uses TRBV27 and TRBJ2-2; 12 nucleotides match TRBD2. Germline loops: CDR1 MNHEY, CDR2 SMNVEV (reference sequence). The CDR3 is 16 residues long. V shed 5 bases, J shed 6 bases, and the junction held 7 bases outside the gene matches.

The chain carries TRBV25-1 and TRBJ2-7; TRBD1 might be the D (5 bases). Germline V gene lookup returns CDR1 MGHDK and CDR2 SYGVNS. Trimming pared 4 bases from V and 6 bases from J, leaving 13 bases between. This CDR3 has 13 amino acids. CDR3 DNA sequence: TGTGCCAGCAGTGGATTACAGGTATTCGAGCAGTACTTC. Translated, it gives CASSGLQVFEQYF.

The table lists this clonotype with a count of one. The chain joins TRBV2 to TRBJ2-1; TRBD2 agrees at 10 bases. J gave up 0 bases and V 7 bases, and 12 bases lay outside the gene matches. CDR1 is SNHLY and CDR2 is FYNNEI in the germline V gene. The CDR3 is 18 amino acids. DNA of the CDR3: TGTGCCAGCATCGGACTAGCGGCTAACCCGGGCTCCTACAATGAGCAGTTCTTC. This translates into CASIGLAANPGSYNEQFF. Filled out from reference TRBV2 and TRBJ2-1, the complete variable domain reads EPEVTQTPSHQVTQMGQEVILRCVPISNHLYFYWYRQILGQKVEFLVSFYNNEISEKSEIFDDQFSVERPDGSNFTLKIRSTKLEDSAMYFCASIGLAANPGSYNEQFFGPGTRLTVL.

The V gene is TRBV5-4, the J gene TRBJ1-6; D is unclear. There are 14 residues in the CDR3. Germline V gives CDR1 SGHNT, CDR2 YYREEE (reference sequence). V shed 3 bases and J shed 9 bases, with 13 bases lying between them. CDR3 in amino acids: CASSSNGASSPLHF. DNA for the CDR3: TGTGCCAGCAGCTCCAATGGAGCTTCTTCACCCCTCCACTTT.

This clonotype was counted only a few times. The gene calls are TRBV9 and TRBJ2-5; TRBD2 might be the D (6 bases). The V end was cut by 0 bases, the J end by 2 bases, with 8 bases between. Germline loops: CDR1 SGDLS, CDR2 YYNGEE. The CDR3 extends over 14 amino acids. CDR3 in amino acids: CASSVAAGQETQYF. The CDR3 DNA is TGTGCCAGCAGCGTAGCGGCGGGGCAAGAGACCCAGTACTTC. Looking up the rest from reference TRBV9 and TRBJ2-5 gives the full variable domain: DSGVTQTPKHLITATGQRVTLRCSPRSGDLSVYWYQQSLDQGLQFLIQYYNGEERAKGNILERFSAQQFPDLHSELNLSSLELGDSALYFCASSVAAGQETQYFGPGTRLLVL.

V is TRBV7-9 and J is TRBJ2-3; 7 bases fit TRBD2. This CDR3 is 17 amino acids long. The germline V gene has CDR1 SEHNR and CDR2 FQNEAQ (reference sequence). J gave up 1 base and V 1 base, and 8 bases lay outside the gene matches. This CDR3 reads CASSLGPSGLGTDTQYF. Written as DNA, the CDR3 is TGTGCCAGCAGCTTAGGACCTAGCGGCCTAGGCACAGATACGCAGTATTTT.

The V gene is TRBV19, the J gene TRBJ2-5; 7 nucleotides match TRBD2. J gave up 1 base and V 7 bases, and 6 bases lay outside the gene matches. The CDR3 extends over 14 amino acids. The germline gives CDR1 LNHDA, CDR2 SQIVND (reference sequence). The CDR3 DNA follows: TGTGCCAGTAACCTGGGACTATCCCAAGAGACCCAGTACTTC. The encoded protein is CASNLGLSQETQYF.

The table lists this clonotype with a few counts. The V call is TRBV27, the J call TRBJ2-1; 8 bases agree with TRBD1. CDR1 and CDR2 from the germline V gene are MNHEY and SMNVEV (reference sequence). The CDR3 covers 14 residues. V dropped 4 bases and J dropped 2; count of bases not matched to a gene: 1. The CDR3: CASSSDRAYNEQFF. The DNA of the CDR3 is TGTGCCAGCAGTTCGGACAGGGCCTACAATGAGCAGTTCTTC.

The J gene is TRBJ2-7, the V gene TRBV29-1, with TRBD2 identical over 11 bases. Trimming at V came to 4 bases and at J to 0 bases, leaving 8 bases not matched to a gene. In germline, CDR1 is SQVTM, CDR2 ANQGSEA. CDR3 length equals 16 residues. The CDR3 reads CSVGKASGGSSYEQYF. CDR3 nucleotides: TGCAGCGTTGGAAAGGCTAGCGGGGGGAGCTCCTACGAGCAGTACTTC.

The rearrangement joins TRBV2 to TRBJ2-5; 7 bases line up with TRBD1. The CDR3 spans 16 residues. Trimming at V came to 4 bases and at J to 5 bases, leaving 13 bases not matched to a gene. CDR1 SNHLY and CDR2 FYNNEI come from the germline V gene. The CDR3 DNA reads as TGTGCCAGCAGTGGTAATCCCCACACAGGGGACGAGACCCAGTACTTC. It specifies CASSGNPHTGDETQYF.

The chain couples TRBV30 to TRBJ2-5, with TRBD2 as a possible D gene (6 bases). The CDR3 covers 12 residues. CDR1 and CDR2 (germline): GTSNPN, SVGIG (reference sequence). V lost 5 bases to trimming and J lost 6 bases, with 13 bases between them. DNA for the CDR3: TGTGCCTGGTCCCCGGACTACAAGACCCAGTACTTC. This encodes CAWSPDYKTQYF.

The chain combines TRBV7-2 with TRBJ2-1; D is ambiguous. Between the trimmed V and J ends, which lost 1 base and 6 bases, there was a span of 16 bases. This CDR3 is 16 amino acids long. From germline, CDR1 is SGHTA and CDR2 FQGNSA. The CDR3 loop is CASSLVDPPVPNEQFF. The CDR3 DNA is TGTGCCAGCAGCTTAGTCGACCCCCCAGTCCCCAATGAGCAGTTCTTC.

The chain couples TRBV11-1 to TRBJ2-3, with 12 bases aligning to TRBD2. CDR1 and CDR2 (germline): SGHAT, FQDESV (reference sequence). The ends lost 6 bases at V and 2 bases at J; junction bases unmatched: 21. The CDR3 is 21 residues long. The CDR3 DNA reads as TGTGCCAGCAGACCGATTATCAGCGGGCTAGCGGGAGGGCCAACCACAGATACGCAGTATTTT. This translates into CASRPIISGLAGGPTTDTQYF.

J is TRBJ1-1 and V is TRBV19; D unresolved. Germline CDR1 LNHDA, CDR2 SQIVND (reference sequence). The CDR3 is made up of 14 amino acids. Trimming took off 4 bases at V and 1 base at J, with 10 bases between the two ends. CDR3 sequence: CASSKTPGNTEAFF. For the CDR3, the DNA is TGTGCCAGTAGTAAAACTCCAGGGAACACTGAAGCTTTCTTT. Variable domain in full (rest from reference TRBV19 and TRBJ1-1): DGGITQSPKYLFRKEGQNVTLSCEQNLNHDAMYWYRQDPGQGLRLIYYSQIVNDFQKGDIAEGYSVSREKKESFPLTVTSAQKNPTAFYLCASSKTPGNTEAFFGQGTRLTVV.